The 29 T cell receptor beta chains listed next were all sequenced from one sample in a study of T cells expressing NK-cell markers. TCRdb re-called the 5' RACE reads and shows each CDR3 protein once, DNA omitted. Here the sample table reports under 600,000 distinct CDR3 sequences. Sequenced input: blood T cells: a sorted CD56 or NKG2C T cell subset, CD4+ or CD8+ T cells, or bulk PBMC T cells (not recorded which). Receptors originate from a woman aged 45-60 years in good health.

This chain uses TRBV7-9 with TRBJ1-2; the TRBD1 assignment by TCRdb is unverifiable without DNA. Germline loops: CDR1 SEHNR, CDR2 FQNEAQ (reference sequence). The CDR3 loop spans 14 amino acids. CDR3 protein: CASSARDSLGGYTF.

The rearrangement joins TRBV20-1 to TRBJ2-1; checking the TCRdb D call of TRBD2 is not possible without DNA. The CDR3 has 18 residues. CDR1 is DFQATT, CDR2 SNEGSKA, per germline (reference sequence). The CDR3 here is CSAGTSGRVPSSYNEQFF.

The J gene is TRBJ2-3, the V gene TRBV20-1; no DNA is available, so the TRBD1 call from TCRdb remains unchecked. This CDR3 is 14 amino acids long. The germline CDR1 and CDR2 sequences are DFQATT and SNEGSKA (reference sequence). CDR3: CSAPWGALTDTQYF.

The chain carries TRBV4-1 and TRBJ2-5; as DNA is missing, the TRBD1 call by TCRdb cannot be tested. Germline CDR1 reads MGHRA; CDR2 reads YSYEKL. The CDR3 contains 13 residues. The CDR3 protein is CASSRGPQETQYF.

This chain joins TRBV27 and TRBJ2-6; TCRdb proposes TRBD2, but this gene call is untestable without DNA. The CDR3 is 18 amino acids. CDR1 and CDR2 (germline): MNHEY, SMNVEV (reference sequence). The CDR3 sequence: CASGGDYPSLSGANVLTF.

CDR3 sequence reads: CAITPARVAGGATDTQYF. The J gene is TRBJ2-3, the V gene TRBV10-3; TCRdb's D call of TRBD2 is untestable without DNA. CDR1 is ENHRY and CDR2 is SYGVKD in the germline V gene. This CDR3 comprises 18 residues.

The V and J genes are TRBV4-2 and TRBJ1-5. The CDR3 is 16 amino acids. Germline V gives CDR1 LGHNA, CDR2 YNFKEQ. The CDR3 protein is CASSQEITRGNQPQHF.

The chain employs TRBV12-3 or TRBV12-4 and TRBJ2-1; the D call from TCRdb, TRBD1, cannot be confirmed without DNA. The length of the CDR3 is 15 residues. CDR3 sequence: CASRGQGGGLNEQFF.

This chain joins TRBV9 and TRBJ2-2; TCRdb selects TRBD2, and the lack of DNA leaves this call unchecked. This CDR3 is 18 amino acids long. CDR1 is SGDLS, CDR2 YYNGEE, per germline. CDR3 amino acids: CASSVGGTGTSHTGELFF. Together with reference TRBV9 and TRBJ2-2, the CDR3 gives the full variable domain: DSGVTQTPKHLITATGQRVTLRCSPRSGDLSVYWYQQSLDQGLQFLIQYYNGEERAKGNILERFSAQQFPDLHSELNLSSLELGDSALYFCASSVGGTGTSHTGELFFGEGSRLTVL.

J is TRBJ2-4 and V is TRBV20-1; lacking DNA, the TRBD2 call made by TCRdb goes unchecked. CDR3 length equals 13 residues. CDR1 is DFQATT and CDR2 is SNEGSKA in the germline V gene (reference sequence). The CDR3 loop is CSGLLAGQNIQYF.

J is TRBJ2-1 and V is TRBV2; TCRdb outputs TRBD2, but without DNA this stays unchecked. CDR1 is SNHLY and CDR2 is FYNNEI in the germline V gene. This CDR3 is built from 15 residues. CDR3: CASSEAVQRDNEQFF.

The chain carries TRBV5-6 and TRBJ2-5. The CDR3 loop spans 17 amino acids. The V gene's germline CDR1 is SGHDT and CDR2 YYEEEE. CDR3 loop: CASSLFLDPTGQETQYF.

The gene calls are TRBV21-1 and TRBJ2-5. TRBV21-1 is marked as a pseudogene. The CDR3 sequence is 13 residues long. The CDR3 sequence is CASSTYIQETQYF.

The chain employs TRBV2 and TRBJ2-1; TCRdb designates TRBD1, a call that cannot be tested without DNA. Germline lookup yields CDR1 SNHLY and CDR2 FYNNEI. The CDR3 is made up of 15 amino acids. The CDR3 loop is CASSESRGAHNEQFF.

The chain is built from TRBV6-4 and TRBJ2-3. The germline CDR1 and CDR2 sequences are MRHNA and SNTAGT. The CDR3 consists of 14 residues. CDR3 region: CASSVYPGTDTQYF.

V gene TRBV5-1 combines with J gene TRBJ1-1; TCRdb indicates TRBD1, and absent DNA this call remains unverified. CDR1 is SGHRS, CDR2 YFSETQ, per germline. CDR3 length: 15 amino acids. The CDR3: CASSGGGRGVTEAFF.

The chain carries TRBV7-9 and TRBJ1-1; lacking DNA, the TRBD1 call made by TCRdb goes unchecked. The CDR3 is 13 residues long. Germline CDR1 SEHNR, CDR2 FQNEAQ (reference sequence). Here the CDR3 reads CASMAGAGLKAFF.

This chain connects TRBV30 to TRBJ1-1. The CDR3 has 13 amino acids. CDR1 and CDR2 (germline): GTSNPN, SVGIG (reference sequence). CDR3 residues: CAWSGGLTTEAFF.

This chain joins TRBV5-1 and TRBJ2-2; the D gene TCRdb calls, TRBD2, cannot be checked with no DNA. CDR1 and CDR2 (germline): SGHRS, YFSETQ. This CDR3 has 16 residues. CDR3: CASSFPKREVTGELFF. Drawing the rest from reference TRBV5-1 and TRBJ2-2, the complete variable domain is KAGVTQTPRYLIKTRGQQVTLSCSPISGHRSVSWYQQTPGQGLQFLFEYFSETQRNKGNFPGRFSGRQFSNSRSEMNVSTLELGDSALYLCASSFPKREVTGELFFGEGSRLTVL.

The rearrangement joins TRBV29-1 to TRBJ1-2; lacking DNA, the TRBD1 call made by TCRdb goes unchecked. There are 13 residues in the CDR3. The V gene's germline CDR1 is SQVTM and CDR2 ANQGSEA. CDR3 loop: CSATLGQGYGYTF.

The chain joins TRBV12-3 or TRBV12-4 to TRBJ2-3; the TCRdb D gene call, TRBD2, has no DNA to confirm it. This CDR3 region has 15 residues. This CDR3 is CASSRRTSGADTQYF.

The gene calls are TRBV7-6 and TRBJ2-1; TCRdb selects TRBD2, and the lack of DNA leaves this call unchecked. The CDR3 extends over 17 amino acids. Germline CDR1 SGHVS, CDR2 FNYEAQ. CDR3: CASSSIGLAGGENEQFF.

The CDR3 is CASSLLGTHTDTQYF. J is TRBJ2-3 and V is TRBV7-9; without DNA, the TCRdb call of TRBD2 cannot be checked. Germline V CDR1 and CDR2: SEHNR, FQNEAQ (reference sequence). The CDR3 extends over 15 amino acids.

This chain connects TRBV7-9 to TRBJ2-7. The length of the CDR3 is 14 residues. Germline CDR1 is SEHNR and CDR2 is FQNEAQ (reference sequence). CDR3: CASSLGSVSYEQYF.

This chain links TRBV11-2 with TRBJ2-5; TCRdb indicates TRBD2, and absent DNA this call remains unverified. Germline lookup yields CDR1 SGHAT and CDR2 FQNNGV. The CDR3 spans 16 residues. The CDR3 reads CASSQSGMGGGETQYF.

V usage is TRBV29-1 and J usage is TRBJ2-5; the TCRdb call, TRBD1, lacks DNA for checking. The CDR3 runs 11 residues. Germline-derived CDR1 and CDR2 are SQVTM and ANQGSEA. The CDR3 loop reads CSVGPSPTQYF.

The CDR3 is CSVDPKRGNTIYF. This rearrangement joins TRBV29-1 to TRBJ1-3. Germline CDR1 SQVTM, CDR2 ANQGSEA. This CDR3 contains 13 residues.

The V gene is TRBV20-1, the J gene TRBJ2-1; with no DNA, the TCRdb D assignment of TRBD1 cannot be verified. Germline V gene data show CDR1 as DFQATT and CDR2 as SNEGSKA (reference sequence). This CDR3 has 12 residues. The CDR3 region is CSAPSLQDEQFF.

The chain employs TRBV4-1 and TRBJ2-5; the D call from TCRdb, TRBD2, cannot be confirmed without DNA. Germline V gene data show CDR1 as MGHRA and CDR2 as YSYEKL. This CDR3 region has 16 residues. The CDR3 region is CASSQVYTGSLETQYF.